These T cell receptor beta chains were read from a single sample in a study of CD8 T cells in Susac syndrome. TCRdb called the immunoSEQ multiplex PCR reads again in MiXCR, with one record for every CDR3 protein. The sample yields around 71,000 distinct CDR3 sequences, 93% seen once. Sequenced sample: CD4+ T cells from PBMCs. These receptors all stem from a human donor with Susac syndrome. Each CDR3 is given with its conserved first and last residue. D genes are given only for firm matches. Rows give clone size only sometimes, using once, few, many, or a class for an expanded clone.

-,TRBJ1-5,TRBV2,-,CASSEAGTSNQPQHF,TGTGCCAGCAGTGAAGCAGGGACTTCCAATCAGCCCCAGCATTTT
-,TRBJ2-3,TRBV6-5,few,CASSYLLTDTQYF,TGTGCCAGCAGTTACCTACTCACAGATACGCAGTATTTT
-,TRBJ1-5,TRBV19,-,CASSIIPVSNQPQHF,TGTGCCAGTAGTATAATCCCAGTTAGCAATCAGCCCCAGCATTTT
-,TRBJ1-2,TRBV7-2,-,CASTLNQGGYTF,TGTGCCAGCACCCTAAACCAGGGTGGCTACACCTTC
-,TRBJ2-5,TRBV2,-,CASSEGLLAETQYF,TGTGCCAGCAGTGAGGGACTTCTCGCGGAGACCCAGTACTTC
-,TRBJ2-1,TRBV21-1,-,CASRASYNEQFF,TGTGCCAGCAGGGCGTCGTACAATGAGCAGTTCTTC
-,TRBJ1-2,TRBV7-2,-,CASSLAASNYGYTF,TGTGCCAGCAGCTTGGCGGCGTCTAACTATGGCTACACCTTC
-,TRBJ2-7,TRBV28,-,CASLSQIGTSYEQYF,TGTGCCAGCCTGTCTCAGATAGGCACATCCTACGAGCAGTACTTC
-,TRBJ2-3,TRBV2,-,CASSDESRLSTDTQYF,TGTGCCAGCAGTGATGAGTCCAGATTAAGCACAGATACGCAGTATTTT
-,TRBJ1-2,TRBV4-2,-,CASSQVGEWDRYGYTF,TGTGCCAGCAGCCAAGTGGGGGAATGGGACCGCTATGGCTACACCTTC
-,TRBJ2-5,TRBV12-3/TRBV12-4,-,CASSLAGAGEETQYF,TGTGCCAGCAGTTTAGCGGGGGCAGGGGAAGAGACCCAGTACTTC
TRBD1,TRBJ2-2,TRBV6-5,-,CASSYSGDRGPTGELFF,TGTGCCAGCAGTTACTCGGGGGACAGGGGACCCACCGGGGAGCTGTTTTTT
-,TRBJ1-1,TRBV7-2,-,CASSRGGGSYTEAFF,TGTGCCAGCAGCCGCGGTGGCGGCAGCTACACTGAAGCTTTCTTT
-,TRBJ1-1,TRBV3-1,-,CASSPQPRVNTEAFF,TGTGCCAGCAGCCCCCAACCGCGGGTGAACACTGAAGCTTTCTTT
-,TRBJ1-2,TRBV7-9,-,CASSSERANYGYTF,TGTGCCAGCAGCTCCGAAAGAGCTAACTATGGCTACACCTTC
TRBD1,TRBJ1-2,TRBV30,-,CAWSLRQGARGYTF,TGTGCCTGGAGCCTTCGACAGGGGGCTCGGGGCTACACCTTC